Detailed here is one T cell receptor (beta chain). The antigen remains undetermined. The source of the sample is a study of identical twins. Broader study findings: Researchers reported weaker excess twin sharing in beta out-of-frame sequences. Conclusions relied on cross-sectional statistical analysis, not following the same donors.

This CDR3 spans 15 amino acids. The germline CDR1 and CDR2 sequences are WSHSY and SAAADI. Trimming removed 3 bases from V and 0 bases from J, with 10 bases in between. TCRdb re-called the 5' RACE reads with MiXCR, one entry per CDR3 protein. The sample consists of about 500,000 distinct CDR3 sequences, about 13% of them appearing once. These data were likewise used in another study, on yellow fever vaccine responses in identical twins.

The chain employs TRBV10-2 and TRBJ2-3, with no clear D. Sequenced material: CD4+ T cells sorted from blood. This clonotype originated in a woman aged 18 to 35 in good health. The CDR3 sequence: CASSDTLGSTDTQYF. DNA of the CDR3: TGCGCCAGCAGTGATACTCTGGGTAGCACAGATACGCAGTATTTT.